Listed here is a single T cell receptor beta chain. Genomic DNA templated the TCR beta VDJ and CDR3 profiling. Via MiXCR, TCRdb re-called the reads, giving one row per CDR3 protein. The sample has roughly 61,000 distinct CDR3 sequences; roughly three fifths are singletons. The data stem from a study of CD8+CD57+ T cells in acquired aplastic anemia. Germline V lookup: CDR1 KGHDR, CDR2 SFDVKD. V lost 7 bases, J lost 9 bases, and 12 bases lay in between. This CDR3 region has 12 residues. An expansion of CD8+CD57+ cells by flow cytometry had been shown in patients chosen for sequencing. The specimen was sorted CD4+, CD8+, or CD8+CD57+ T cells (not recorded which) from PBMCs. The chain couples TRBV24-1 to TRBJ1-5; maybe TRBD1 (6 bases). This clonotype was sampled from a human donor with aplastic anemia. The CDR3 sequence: CATSRGEGPQHF. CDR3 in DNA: TGTGCCACCAGCAGGGGCGAAGGGCCCCAGCATTTT.